Listed below are T cell receptor beta chains from one sample, sequenced in a study of T-cell reconstitution after alpha-beta-depleted transplantation in children. Each CDR3 protein gets one entry after TCRdb re-called the PCR reads with MiXCR. Of some 390,000 distinct CDR3 sequences listed, around 20% are singletons. The material was PBMCs from the stem cell graft donor, obtained from the stem cell graft. Receptors were obtained from a human donor who donated a stem cell graft to a child with acute myeloid leukemia. Each CDR3 is given with its conserved first and last residue. D genes are given only for firm matches. Clone size is not always given. Where it is, it says once, few, many or a class for expanded clones.

>many|TRBV20-1|TRBJ2-5|-
CSAVYGRGRETQYF
TGCAGTGCGGTATACGGGAGGGGGCGAGAGACCCAGTACTTC
>-|TRBV11-2|TRBJ2-2|TRBD2
CASSFQLAGTGELFF
TGTGCCAGCAGCTTCCAACTAGCGGGTACCGGGGAGCTGTTTTTT
>few|TRBV20-1|TRBJ2-5|-
CSARAPGGQETQYF
TGCAGTGCTAGGGCCCCTGGGGGGCAAGAGACCCAGTACTTC
>-|TRBV20-1|TRBJ2-3|TRBD2
CSARAGGGPSDTQYF
TGCAGTGCTAGAGCTGGGGGAGGGCCCTCAGATACGCAGTATTTT
>many|TRBV12-3/TRBV12-4|TRBJ1-1|-
CASSFRPGEAFF
TGTGCCAGCAGTTTTCGGCCGGGTGAAGCTTTCTTT
>many|TRBV6-1|TRBJ1-2|TRBD1
CASSRSASGTGGTADGYTF
TGTGCCAGCAGTCGAAGCGCTTCAGGGACAGGGGGGACGGCTGATGGCTACACCTTC
>-|TRBV5-1|TRBJ2-1|-
CASSLVSDEQFF
TGCGCCAGCAGCTTGGTGTCGGATGAGCAGTTCTTC
>few|TRBV2|TRBJ2-1|TRBD1
CASTEDRGPYNEQFF
TGTGCCAGCACGGAGGACAGGGGACCTTACAATGAGCAGTTCTTC
>-|TRBV20-1|TRBJ2-5|TRBD1
CSAVDRVETQYF
TGCAGTGCCGTGGACAGGGTAGAGACCCAGTACTTC
>many|TRBV20-1|TRBJ2-7|-
CSAISILGGVYEQYF
TGCAGTGCTATCTCAATCTTGGGCGGGGTCTACGAGCAGTACTTC
>few|TRBV20-1|TRBJ1-5|-
CSASVGVGQPQHF
TGCAGTGCTAGTGTCGGCGTGGGTCAGCCCCAGCATTTT
>few|TRBV25-1|TRBJ1-5|-
CASSEWETGKMDSNQPQHF
TGTGCCAGCAGTGAATGGGAGACCGGGAAAATGGATAGCAATCAGCCCCAGCATTTT
>many|TRBV29-1|TRBJ2-7|TRBD2
CSVRGLASYEQYF
TGCAGTGTACGGGGACTAGCGTCCTACGAGCAGTACTTC
>-|TRBV20-1|TRBJ2-3|TRBD2
CSASAGLAHNTDTQYF
TGCAGTGCTAGCGCAGGACTAGCGCACAACACAGATACGCAGTATTTT
>few|TRBV7-3|TRBJ2-3|TRBD1
CASSTRQGSTQYF
TGTGCCAGCAGCACCCGACAGGGGAGTACGCAGTATTTT
>-|TRBV12-3/TRBV12-4|TRBJ2-2|TRBD2
CASRMGLANTGELFF
TGTGCCAGCAGAATGGGACTAGCGAACACCGGGGAGCTGTTTTTT
>few|TRBV12-3/TRBV12-4|TRBJ2-7|-
CASRGWDSYEQYF
TGTGCCAGCAGGGGATGGGACTCCTACGAGCAGTACTTC
>many|TRBV6-1|TRBJ1-1|-
CASNLHTEAFF
TGTGCCAGCAACTTGCACACTGAAGCTTTCTTT
>few|TRBV12-3/TRBV12-4|TRBJ2-7|TRBD1
CASSFSPKTGAYEQYF
TGTGCCAGCAGTTTTTCCCCAAAGACAGGGGCCTACGAGCAGTACTTC
>many|TRBV9|TRBJ2-1|-
CASSVDSQDNEQFF
TGTGCCAGCAGCGTAGATAGCCAAGACAATGAGCAGTTCTTC
>few|TRBV20-1|TRBJ2-3|-
CSAQPPVSTDTQYF
TGCAGTGCCCAACCCCCGGTGAGCACAGATACGCAGTATTTT
>-|TRBV10-3|TRBJ1-5|-
CAITPDFNQPQHF
TGTGCCATAACACCTGATTTCAATCAGCCCCAGCATTTT
>few|TRBV5-6|TRBJ1-2|-
CASSLGPTNYGYTF
TGTGCCAGCAGCCTGGGACCGACCAACTATGGCTACACCTTC
>-|TRBV11-3|TRBJ2-1|-
CASSFPSRNEQFF
TGTGCCAGCAGCTTCCCTAGCAGGAATGAGCAGTTCTTC
>-|TRBV7-3|TRBJ2-5|-
CASSSTGRQETQYF
TGTGCCAGCAGCTCCACAGGCCGCCAAGAGACCCAGTACTTC
>-|TRBV6-2/TRBV6-3|TRBJ1-4|-
CASSYSSGGTNEKLFF
TGTGCCAGCAGTTACTCGAGTGGAGGAACTAATGAAAAACTGTTTTTT
>few|TRBV20-1|TRBJ2-1|TRBD2
CSARDPGLAETNEQFF
TGCAGTGCTAGAGATCCGGGACTAGCGGAGACCAATGAGCAGTTCTTC
>few|TRBV7-8|TRBJ2-1|TRBD2
CASSLDASGRAPYNEQFF
TGTGCCAGCAGCTTAGACGCTAGCGGGAGGGCCCCCTACAATGAGCAGTTCTTC
>few|TRBV12-3/TRBV12-4|TRBJ1-3|-
CASRLTQSGNTIYF
TGTGCCAGCAGGCTGACACAGTCGGGAAACACCATATATTTT